The 15 T cell receptor beta chains below come from one sample, sequenced in a study of T cell responses to AZD1222 COVID-19 vaccine (dated by TCRdb to 2020 to 2022). According to the study, the label for this sample's time point signals: baseline before first vaccination. According to the study, the label for this sample's treatment or condition signals: meningococcal conjugate vaccine given as trial control. Library construction relied on the immunoSEQ multiplex PCR assay. Sourced from immuneACCESS, this table was stored by TCRdb with only in-frame sequences that have V and J called. A share of the clones is absent; for the studies checked, an unresolved V gene accounts for under half, and the remainder has no known explanation. For this sample there are about 190,000 clones; 87% appear just once. Of the sample, 2.5% to 3% falls within the top ten clones. The sequencing here drew on peripheral blood, taken on day 0 of MenACWY control vaccination. These receptors were obtained from an adult in good health.

The chain is built from TRBV9 and TRBJ2-5; 10 positions match TRBD1. V shed 4 bases, J shed 5 bases, and the junction held 2 bases outside the gene matches. The CDR3 extends over 13 amino acids. Germline values: CDR1 SGDLS, CDR2 YYNGEE. In nucleotides, the CDR3 is TGTGCCAGCAGCCCGGGACAGGGGGAGACCCAGTACTTC. This encodes CASSPGQGETQYF.

The chain carries TRBV14 and TRBJ1-2, with 7 positions matching TRBD1. This CDR3 contains 13 residues. J was trimmed by 2 bases and V by 8 bases; bases with no gene match: 5. Per germline, CDR1 SGHDN and CDR2 FVKESK. The CDR3, as DNA: TGTGCCAGCCGAAGACAGGGCAACTATGGCTACACCTTC. Encoded protein: CASRRQGNYGYTF.

J is TRBJ1-1 and V is TRBV10-3; D call uncertain. The CDR3 contains 13 residues. Per germline, CDR1 ENHRY and CDR2 SYGVKD. With 10 bases removed from V and 3 bases from J, the gap between germline ends came to 15 bases. The CDR3 DNA is TGTGCCACCACGAAAAGCTTGGACACTGAAGCTTTCTTT. This sequence encodes CATTKSLDTEAFF.

V is TRBV6-5 and J is TRBJ1-1; D call uncertain. There are 13 residues in the CDR3. Germline-derived CDR1 and CDR2 are MNHEY and SVGAGI. The V end lost 6 bases, the J end lost 1 base, and 9 bases lay between the germline ends. This CDR3 is CASSPRGNTEAFF. The DNA of the CDR3 is TGTGCCAGCAGCCCCCGAGGGAACACTGAAGCTTTCTTT.

This chain joins TRBV6-5 and TRBJ2-1; TRBD2 matches 10 bases. Germline CDR1 reads MNHEY; CDR2 reads SVGAGI. V shed 6 bases, J shed 5 bases, and the junction held 1 base outside the gene matches. The CDR3 extends over 13 amino acids. The CDR3 is CASRLAGDNEQFF. The CDR3 DNA reads as TGTGCCAGCAGGCTAGCGGGGGACAATGAGCAGTTCTTC.

CDR3: CASSAPNRGQQFF. CDR3 sequence (DNA): TGTGCCAGCAGCGCTCCAAACAGGGGCCAGCAGTTCTTC. The gene calls are TRBV9 and TRBJ2-1, with 7 bases identical to TRBD1. The CDR3 spans 13 residues. Losses at the gene ends were 3 bases for V and 11 bases for J; bases not matched to a gene: 8. Germline lookup yields CDR1 SGDLS and CDR2 YYNGEE. Full variable domain (remainder filled in from reference TRBV9 and TRBJ2-1): DSGVTQTPKHLITATGQRVTLRCSPRSGDLSVYWYQQSLDQGLQFLIQYYNGEERAKGNILERFSAQQFPDLHSELNLSSLELGDSALYFCASSAPNRGQQFFGPGTRLTVL.

The V and J genes are TRBV9 and TRBJ1-4; weak D call: TRBD1 (5 bases). The V gene's germline CDR1 is SGDLS and CDR2 YYNGEE. V shed 0 bases and J shed 4 bases, with 22 bases lying between them. The CDR3 length is 19 residues. The CDR3 is CASSVGFVGSGGDNEKLFF. DNA of the CDR3: TGTGCCAGCAGCGTAGGGTTTGTGGGCAGCGGAGGGGATAATGAAAAACTGTTTTTT.

The chain has TRBV5-5 and TRBJ2-3; the D gene is possibly TRBD2 (6 bases). Germline V gene lookup returns CDR1 SGHKS and CDR2 YYEKEE (reference sequence). The ends were cut back, 3 bases at V and 0 bases at J, with 17 bases in the middle. This CDR3 spans 17 amino acids. The CDR3 DNA sequence: TGTGCCAGCAGCTCCCCCGGGTCCAGCGGGAGCACAGATACGCAGTATTTT. Its protein is CASSSPGSSGSTDTQYF.

The chain joins TRBV5-6 to TRBJ1-4, with D possibly TRBD1 on 6 matching bases. The CDR3 contains 15 residues. V was clipped by 0 bases and J by 3 bases, with 9 bases between them. Germline V gene lookup returns CDR1 SGHDT and CDR2 YYEEEE. The CDR3, as DNA: TGTGCCAGCAGCTTGGCCCCAGGGGCTAATGAAAAACTGTTTTTT. This encodes CASSLAPGANEKLFF.

This sequence joins TRBV5-4 and TRBJ2-2, with TRBD1 matching 7 bases. Looked up from germline, CDR1 is SGHNT and CDR2 is YYREEE (reference sequence). The CDR3 has 16 amino acids. The V and J ends lost 4 bases and 3 bases, in that order; junction bases with no gene match: 9. The CDR3 sequence is CASSPKGASYTGELFF. The CDR3 nucleotides read TGTGCCAGCAGCCCTAAGGGGGCGAGTTACACCGGGGAGCTGTTTTTT.

V usage is TRBV18 and J usage is TRBJ2-7; either TRBD1 or TRBD2 may fit D (7 bases each). Trimming removed 2 bases from V and 2 bases from J, with 13 bases in between. This CDR3 has 15 residues. Germline CDR1 and CDR2: KGHSH and LQKENI. The CDR3 loop is CASSPGQGGTYEQYF. The CDR3 DNA reads TGTGCCAGCTCACCAGGGCAGGGGGGGACCTACGAGCAGTACTTC.

The rearrangement links TRBV28 to TRBJ1-5; 8 nucleotides line up with TRBD1. CDR1 MDHEN and CDR2 SYDVKM come from the germline V gene. Losses at the gene ends were 6 bases for V and 3 bases for J; bases not matched to a gene: 10. The CDR3 is 16 amino acids. CDR3 sequence: CASRTGGRGLNQPQHF. In DNA form, the CDR3 reads TGTGCCAGCAGGACCGGGGGCAGGGGGCTCAATCAGCCCCAGCATTTT.

On this clone itself: The sample holds other DNA sequences that translate to the same CDR3. The CDR3 DNA sequence: TGTGCCAGCAGTTTAACAGGGGGTAGTGAGCAGTTCTTC. This gives the protein CASSLTGGSEQFF. This chain links TRBV27 with TRBJ2-1; TRBD1 matches at 8 bases. This CDR3 has 13 amino acids. Germline CDR1 is MNHEY and CDR2 is SMNVEV (reference sequence). The V segment lost 2 bases and the J segment 9 bases; nucleotides outside the gene matches: 3.

The chain has TRBV2 and TRBJ2-7, with D unclear. This CDR3 has 13 amino acids. V was trimmed by 2 bases and J by 3 bases, leaving 8 bases between them. Germline V gives CDR1 SNHLY, CDR2 FYNNEI. DNA of the CDR3: TGTGCCAGCAGTGAAAGGTCCCGCTACGAGCAGTACTTC. This sequence encodes CASSERSRYEQYF.

The chain employs TRBV5-4 and TRBJ1-2, with D possibly being TRBD1 (5 bases). The CDR3 has 17 residues. CDR1 is SGHNT and CDR2 is YYREEE in the germline V gene (reference sequence). Trimming stripped 4 bases from V and 0 bases from J, with 19 bases between. CDR3 region: CASSLMGGVGSNYGYTF. In DNA form, the CDR3 reads TGTGCCAGCAGCCTGATGGGGGGGGTAGGTTCTAACTATGGCTACACCTTC.